This TCR beta chain was recovered during a study of blood T cell repertoires in COVID-19. Enrolled through a virtual design, the participants were between about 18 and 89 years of age and came from about two dozen US areas. Donors in Cohort 3 who had recovered were those with two negative PCRs, healthcare professional clearance, or resolution of their symptoms. Profiled with immunoSEQ multiplex PCR; TCRdb holds only in-frame clones, not every one. In the table there are hundreds of thousands of clones, 87% of which are singletons. This clone was seen a single time. The TCR originated in a woman younger than 30 who had recovered from COVID-19. The sample was PBMCs or T cells enriched from blood (not recorded which).

The chain's CDR3 is CASSSPRGATNEKLFF. DNA for the CDR3: TGTGCCAGCAGTTCCCCCCGCGGAGCAACTAATGAAAAACTGTTTTTT. The rearrangement uses TRBV28 and TRBJ1-4; D gene ambiguous. The CDR3 is 16 amino acids. V dropped 4 bases and J dropped 0 bases, with 12 bases sitting between them. Germline V gives CDR1 MDHEN, CDR2 SYDVKM.